The present TCR beta chain was sequenced within a study of shared clonotypes between healthy human individuals. As regards this clone: A read error may explain this, as a much larger clone is one base away.

From germline, CDR1 is SEHNR and CDR2 FQNEAQ (reference sequence). J gave up 6 bases and V 5 bases, and 11 bases lay outside the gene matches. The CDR3 spans 16 residues. Donors comprised healthy HIV-negative adults lacking recent acute infections or vaccinations. Donors comprised only Caucasian adults living in Nashville, Tennessee. An assay was performed, and its level was deep. Clones were read by immunoSEQ multiplex PCR, and TCRdb kept only the in-frame ones, dropping some. Here the sample spans about 450,000 clones, around 80% being singletons. This clonotype originated in a woman between 40 and 50 years old in good health. Some clones in this sample may be carry-over from other donors' samples. The J gene is TRBJ2-7, the V gene TRBV7-9; 12 bases line up with TRBD2. Sequencing used PBMCs. DNA for the CDR3: TGTGCCAGCAGCCGATCGGTACTAGCGGGAGGATCCGAGCAGTACTTC. This encodes CASSRSVLAGGSEQYF.